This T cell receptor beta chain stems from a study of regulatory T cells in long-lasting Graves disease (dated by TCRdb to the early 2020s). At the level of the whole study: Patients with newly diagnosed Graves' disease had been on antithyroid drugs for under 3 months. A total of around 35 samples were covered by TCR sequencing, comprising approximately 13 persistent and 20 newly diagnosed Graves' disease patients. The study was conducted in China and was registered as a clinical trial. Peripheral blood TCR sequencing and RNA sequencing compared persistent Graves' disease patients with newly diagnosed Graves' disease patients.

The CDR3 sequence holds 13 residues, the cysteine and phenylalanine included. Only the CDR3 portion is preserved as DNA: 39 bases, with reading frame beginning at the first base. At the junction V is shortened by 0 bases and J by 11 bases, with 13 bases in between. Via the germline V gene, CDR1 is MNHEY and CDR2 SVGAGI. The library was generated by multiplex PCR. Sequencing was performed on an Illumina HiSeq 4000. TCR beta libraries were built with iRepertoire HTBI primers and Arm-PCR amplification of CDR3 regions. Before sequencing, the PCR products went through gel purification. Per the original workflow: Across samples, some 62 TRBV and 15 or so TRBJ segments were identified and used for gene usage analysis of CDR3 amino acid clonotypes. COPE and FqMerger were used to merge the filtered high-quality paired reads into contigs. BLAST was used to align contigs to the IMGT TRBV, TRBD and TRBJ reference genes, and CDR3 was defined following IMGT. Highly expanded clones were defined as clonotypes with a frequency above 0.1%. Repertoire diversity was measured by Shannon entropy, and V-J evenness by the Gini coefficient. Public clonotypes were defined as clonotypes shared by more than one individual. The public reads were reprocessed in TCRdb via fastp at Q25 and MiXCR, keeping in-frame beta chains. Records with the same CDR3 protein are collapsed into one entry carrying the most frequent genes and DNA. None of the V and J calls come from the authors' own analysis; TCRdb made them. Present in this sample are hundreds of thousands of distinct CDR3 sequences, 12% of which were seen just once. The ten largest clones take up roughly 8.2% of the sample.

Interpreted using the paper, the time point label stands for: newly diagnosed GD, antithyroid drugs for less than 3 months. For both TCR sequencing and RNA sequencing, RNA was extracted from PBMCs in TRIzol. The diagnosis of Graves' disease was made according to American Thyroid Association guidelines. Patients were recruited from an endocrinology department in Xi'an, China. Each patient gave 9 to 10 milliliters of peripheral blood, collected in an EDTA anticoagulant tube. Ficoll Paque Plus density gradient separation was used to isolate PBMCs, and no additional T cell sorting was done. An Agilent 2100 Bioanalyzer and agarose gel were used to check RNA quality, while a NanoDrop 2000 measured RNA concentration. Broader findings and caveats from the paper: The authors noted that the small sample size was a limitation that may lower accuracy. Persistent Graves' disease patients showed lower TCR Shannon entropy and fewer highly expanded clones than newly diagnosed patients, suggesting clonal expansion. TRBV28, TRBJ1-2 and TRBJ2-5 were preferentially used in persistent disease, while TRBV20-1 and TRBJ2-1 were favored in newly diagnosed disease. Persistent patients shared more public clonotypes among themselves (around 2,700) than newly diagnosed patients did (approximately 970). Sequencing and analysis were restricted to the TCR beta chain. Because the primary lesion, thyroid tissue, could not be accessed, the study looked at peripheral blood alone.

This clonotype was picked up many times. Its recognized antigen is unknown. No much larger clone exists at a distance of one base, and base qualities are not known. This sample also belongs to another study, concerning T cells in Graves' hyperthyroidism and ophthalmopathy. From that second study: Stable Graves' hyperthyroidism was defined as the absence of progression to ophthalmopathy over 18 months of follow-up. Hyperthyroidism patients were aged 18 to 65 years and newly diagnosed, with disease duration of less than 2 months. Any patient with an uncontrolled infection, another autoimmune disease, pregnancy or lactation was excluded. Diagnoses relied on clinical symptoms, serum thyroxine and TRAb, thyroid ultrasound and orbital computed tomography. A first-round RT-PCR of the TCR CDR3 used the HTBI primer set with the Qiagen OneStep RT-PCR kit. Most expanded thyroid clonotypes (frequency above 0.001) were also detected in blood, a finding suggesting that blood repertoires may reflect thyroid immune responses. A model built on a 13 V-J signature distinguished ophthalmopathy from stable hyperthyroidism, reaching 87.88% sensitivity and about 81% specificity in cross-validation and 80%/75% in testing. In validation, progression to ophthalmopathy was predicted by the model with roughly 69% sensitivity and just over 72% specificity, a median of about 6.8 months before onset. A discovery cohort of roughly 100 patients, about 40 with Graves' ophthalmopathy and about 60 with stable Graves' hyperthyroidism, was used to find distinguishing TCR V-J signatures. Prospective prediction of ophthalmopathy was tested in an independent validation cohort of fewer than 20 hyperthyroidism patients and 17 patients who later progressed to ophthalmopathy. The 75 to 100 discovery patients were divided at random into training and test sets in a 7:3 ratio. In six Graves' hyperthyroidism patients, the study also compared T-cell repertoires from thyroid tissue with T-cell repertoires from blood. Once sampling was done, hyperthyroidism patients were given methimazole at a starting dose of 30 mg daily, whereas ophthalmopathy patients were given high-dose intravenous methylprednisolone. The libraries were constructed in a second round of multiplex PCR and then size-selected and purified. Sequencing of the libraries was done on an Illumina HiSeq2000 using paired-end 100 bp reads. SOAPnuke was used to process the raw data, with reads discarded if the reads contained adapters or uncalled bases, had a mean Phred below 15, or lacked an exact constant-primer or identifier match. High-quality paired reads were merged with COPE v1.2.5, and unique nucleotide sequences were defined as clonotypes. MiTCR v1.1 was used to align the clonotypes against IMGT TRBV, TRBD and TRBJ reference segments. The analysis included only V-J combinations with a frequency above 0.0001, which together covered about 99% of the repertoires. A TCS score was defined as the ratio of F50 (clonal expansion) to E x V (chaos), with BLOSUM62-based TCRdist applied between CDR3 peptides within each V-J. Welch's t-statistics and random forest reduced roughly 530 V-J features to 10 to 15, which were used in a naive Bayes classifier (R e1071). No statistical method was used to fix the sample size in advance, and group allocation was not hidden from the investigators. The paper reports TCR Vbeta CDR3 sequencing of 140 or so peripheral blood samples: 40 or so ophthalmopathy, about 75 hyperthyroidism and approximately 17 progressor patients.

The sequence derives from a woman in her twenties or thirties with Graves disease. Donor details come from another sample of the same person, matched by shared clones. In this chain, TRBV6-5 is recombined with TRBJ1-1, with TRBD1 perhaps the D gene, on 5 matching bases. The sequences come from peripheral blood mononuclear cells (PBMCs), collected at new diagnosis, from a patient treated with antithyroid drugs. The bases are TGTGCCAGCAGTTACTCGAGGGGCAACAGGGCTTTCTTT. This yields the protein CASSYSRGNRAFF.